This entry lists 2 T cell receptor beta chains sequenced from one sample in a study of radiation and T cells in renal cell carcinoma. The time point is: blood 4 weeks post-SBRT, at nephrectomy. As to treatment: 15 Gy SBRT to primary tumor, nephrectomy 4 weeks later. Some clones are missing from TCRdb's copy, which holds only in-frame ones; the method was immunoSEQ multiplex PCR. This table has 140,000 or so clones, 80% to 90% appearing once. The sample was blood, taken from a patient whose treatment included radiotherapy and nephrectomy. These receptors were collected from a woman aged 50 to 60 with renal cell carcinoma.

The CDR3 sequence is CAISAAQGKSTTYEQYF. The CDR3 DNA reads TGTGCCATCAGTGCGGCACAGGGAAAGAGTACGACCTACGAGCAGTACTTC. The V gene is TRBV10-3, the J gene TRBJ2-7; perhaps TRBD1 as D (6 bases). V was pared by 4 bases and J by 2 bases, with 21 bases between. There are 17 residues in the CDR3. Germline V gene lookup returns CDR1 ENHRY and CDR2 SYGVKD.

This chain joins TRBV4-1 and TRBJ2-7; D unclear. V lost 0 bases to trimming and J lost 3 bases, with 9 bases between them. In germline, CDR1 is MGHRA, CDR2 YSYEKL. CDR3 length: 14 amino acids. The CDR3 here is CASSQELSFYEQYF. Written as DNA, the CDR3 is TGCGCCAGCAGCCAAGAACTTAGCTTCTACGAGCAGTACTTC.